These 3 T cell receptor beta chains share one sample of origin, sequenced in a study of neurological immune-mediated disorders. In TCRdb, the 5' RACE reads were re-called with MiXCR into one record per CDR3 protein. Seen here are fewer than 35,000 distinct CDR3 sequences, around 16% observed once, and the top ten hold about 5%. Time point here: technical triplicate 3. The sample taken for sequencing was CD4+ T cells from blood. These receptor sequences come from a female donor with HTLV-1-associated myelopathy (HAM/TSP).

This clonotype was seen many times. The J gene is TRBJ2-3, the V gene TRBV20-1; D remains unclear. This CDR3 comprises 14 residues. The ends were cut back, 3 bases at V and 6 bases at J, with 16 bases in the middle. From germline, CDR1 is DFQATT and CDR2 SNEGSKA (reference sequence). The CDR3 loop is CSARRIVELDTQYF. CDR3 in DNA: TGCAGTGCTAGGAGGATCGTTGAATTGGATACGCAGTATTTT.

This clonotype was observed many times. This chain connects TRBV15 to TRBJ1-5, with D uncertain. The CDR3 has 19 residues. CDR1 and CDR2 (germline): LNHNV, YYDKDF (reference sequence). Trimming took off 4 bases at V and 0 bases at J, with 22 bases between the two ends. The chain's CDR3 is CATSMGGRMLPHSNQPQHF. In nucleotides, the CDR3 is TGTGCCACCAGCATGGGTGGACGGATGTTACCCCATAGCAATCAGCCCCAGCATTTT.

This clonotype was detected a few times. The chain recombines TRBV20-1 with TRBJ2-2; D is perhaps TRBD2 (6 bases). Looked up from germline, CDR1 is DFQATT and CDR2 is SNEGSKA (reference sequence). The CDR3 runs to 15 residues. V was cut by 3 bases and J by 0 bases, with 11 bases left in between. The CDR3 region is CSASPLAPNTGELFF. The CDR3 coding sequence is TGCAGTGCTAGCCCACTAGCACCGAACACCGGGGAGCTGTTTTTT.